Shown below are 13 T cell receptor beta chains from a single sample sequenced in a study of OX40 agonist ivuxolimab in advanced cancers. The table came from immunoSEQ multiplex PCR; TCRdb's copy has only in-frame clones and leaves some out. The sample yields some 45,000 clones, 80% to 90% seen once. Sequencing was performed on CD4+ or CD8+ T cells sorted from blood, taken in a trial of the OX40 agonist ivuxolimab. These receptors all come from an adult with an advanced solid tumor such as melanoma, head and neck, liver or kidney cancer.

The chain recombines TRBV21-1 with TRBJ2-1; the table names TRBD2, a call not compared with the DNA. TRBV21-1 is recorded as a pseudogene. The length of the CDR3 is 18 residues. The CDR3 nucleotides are TGTGCCAGCAGCAAAGGGCTAGCGGGGGCCAGCTCCTACAATGAGCAGTTCTTC. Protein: CASSKGLAGASSYNEQFF.

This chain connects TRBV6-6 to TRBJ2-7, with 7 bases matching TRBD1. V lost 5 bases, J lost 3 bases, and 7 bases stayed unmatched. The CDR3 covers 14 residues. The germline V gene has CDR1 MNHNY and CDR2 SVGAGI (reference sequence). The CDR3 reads CASSPQGTDYEQYF. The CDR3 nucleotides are TGTGCCAGCAGTCCCCAGGGGACAGACTACGAGCAGTACTTC.

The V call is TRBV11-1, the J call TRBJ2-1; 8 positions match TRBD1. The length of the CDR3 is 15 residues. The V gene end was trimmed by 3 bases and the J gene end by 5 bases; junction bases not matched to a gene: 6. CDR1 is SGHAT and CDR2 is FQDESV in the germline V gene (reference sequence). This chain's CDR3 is CASSLQGATNNEQFF. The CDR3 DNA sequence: TGTGCCAGCAGCTTGCAGGGGGCGACCAACAATGAGCAGTTCTTC. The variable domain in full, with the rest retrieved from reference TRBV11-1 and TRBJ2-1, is EAEVAQSPRYKITEKSQAVAFWCDPISGHATLYWYRQILGQGPELLVQFQDESVVDDSQLPKDRFSAERLKGVDSTLKIQPAELGDSAMYLCASSLQGATNNEQFFGPGTRLTVL.

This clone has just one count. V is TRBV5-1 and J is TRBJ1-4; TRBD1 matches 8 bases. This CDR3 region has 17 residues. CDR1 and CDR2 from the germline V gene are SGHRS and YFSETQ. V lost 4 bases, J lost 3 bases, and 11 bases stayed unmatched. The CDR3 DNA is TGCGCCAGCAGCGCAGGACAGGGAGTTGGGGCTAATGAAAAACTGTTTTTT. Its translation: CASSAGQGVGANEKLFF. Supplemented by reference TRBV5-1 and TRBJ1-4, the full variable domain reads KAGVTQTPRYLIKTRGQQVTLSCSPISGHRSVSWYQQTPGQGLQFLFEYFSETQRNKGNFPGRFSGRQFSNSRSEMNVSTLELGDSALYLCASSAGQGVGANEKLFFGSGTQLSVL.

DNA for the CDR3: TGTGCCAGCAGCTTAAAAGGCGGACTTAACTCTGGAAACACCATATATTTT. Its protein product is CASSLKGGLNSGNTIYF. This chain connects TRBV11-2 to TRBJ1-3; D not resolved. Germline V gene data show CDR1 as SGHAT and CDR2 as FQNNGV. The CDR3 runs to 17 residues. Trimming removed 2 bases from V and 0 bases from J, with 14 bases in between.

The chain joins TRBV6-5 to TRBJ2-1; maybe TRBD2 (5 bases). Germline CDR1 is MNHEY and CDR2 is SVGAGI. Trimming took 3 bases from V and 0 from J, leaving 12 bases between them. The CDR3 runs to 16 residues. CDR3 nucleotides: TGTGCCAGCAGTTATAGAGGGTTCGACTCCTACAATGAGCAGTTCTTC. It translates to CASSYRGFDSYNEQFF.

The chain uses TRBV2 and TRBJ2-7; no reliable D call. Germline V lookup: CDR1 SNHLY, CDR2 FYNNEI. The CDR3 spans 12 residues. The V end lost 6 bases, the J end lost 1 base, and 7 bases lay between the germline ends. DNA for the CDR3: TGTGCCAGCAGGTTCTATTCCTACGAGCAGTACTTC. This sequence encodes CASRFYSYEQYF. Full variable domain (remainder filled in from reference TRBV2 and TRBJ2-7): EPEVTQTPSHQVTQMGQEVILRCVPISNHLYFYWYRQILGQKVEFLVSFYNNEISEKSEIFDDQFSVERPDGSNFTLKIRSTKLEDSAMYFCASRFYSYEQYFGPGTRLTVT.

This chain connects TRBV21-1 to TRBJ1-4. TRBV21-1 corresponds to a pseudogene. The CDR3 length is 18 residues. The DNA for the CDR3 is TGTGCCAGCAGCAAACTTTCGGACGGAAGGGGGGGTGGTGAAAAACTGTTTTTT. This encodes CASSKLSDGRGGGEKLFF.

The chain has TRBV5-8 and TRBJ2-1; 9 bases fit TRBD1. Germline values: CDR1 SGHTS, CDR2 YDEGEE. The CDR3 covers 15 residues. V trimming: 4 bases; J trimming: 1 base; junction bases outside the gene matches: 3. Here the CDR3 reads CASSPGQGSYNEQFF. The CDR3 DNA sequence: TGTGCCAGCAGCCCCGGACAGGGGTCCTACAATGAGCAGTTCTTC.

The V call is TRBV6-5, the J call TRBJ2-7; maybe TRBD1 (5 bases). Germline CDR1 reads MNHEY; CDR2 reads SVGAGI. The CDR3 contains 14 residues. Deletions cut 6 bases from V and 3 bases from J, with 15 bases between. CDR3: CASSPLGVNYEQYF. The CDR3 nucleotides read TGTGCCAGCAGCCCTCTAGGGGTTAACTACGAGCAGTACTTC.

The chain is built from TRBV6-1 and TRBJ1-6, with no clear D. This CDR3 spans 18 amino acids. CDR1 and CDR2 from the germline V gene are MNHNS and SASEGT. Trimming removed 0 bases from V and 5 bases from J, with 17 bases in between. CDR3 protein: CASSEALPSRPHNSPLHF. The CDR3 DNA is TGTGCCAGCAGTGAAGCGCTCCCGAGCAGGCCCCATAATTCACCCCTCCACTTT.

DNA of the CDR3: TGTGCCAGCAGCTTAAGACTAGGACAGAAGAACACTGAAGCTTTCTTT. It translates to CASSLRLGQKNTEAFF. The J gene is TRBJ1-1, the V gene TRBV7-8; tentative D call: TRBD1 (6 bases). V gave up 2 bases and J gave up 1 base, with 14 bases separating them. Germline V gene lookup returns CDR1 SGHVS and CDR2 FQNEAQ. There are 16 residues in the CDR3.

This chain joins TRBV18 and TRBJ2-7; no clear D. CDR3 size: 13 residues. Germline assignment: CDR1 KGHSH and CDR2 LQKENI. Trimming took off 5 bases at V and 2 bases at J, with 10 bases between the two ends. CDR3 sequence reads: CASSGLVTYEQYF. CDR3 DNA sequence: TGTGCCAGCTCAGGGCTAGTGACCTACGAGCAGTACTTC.